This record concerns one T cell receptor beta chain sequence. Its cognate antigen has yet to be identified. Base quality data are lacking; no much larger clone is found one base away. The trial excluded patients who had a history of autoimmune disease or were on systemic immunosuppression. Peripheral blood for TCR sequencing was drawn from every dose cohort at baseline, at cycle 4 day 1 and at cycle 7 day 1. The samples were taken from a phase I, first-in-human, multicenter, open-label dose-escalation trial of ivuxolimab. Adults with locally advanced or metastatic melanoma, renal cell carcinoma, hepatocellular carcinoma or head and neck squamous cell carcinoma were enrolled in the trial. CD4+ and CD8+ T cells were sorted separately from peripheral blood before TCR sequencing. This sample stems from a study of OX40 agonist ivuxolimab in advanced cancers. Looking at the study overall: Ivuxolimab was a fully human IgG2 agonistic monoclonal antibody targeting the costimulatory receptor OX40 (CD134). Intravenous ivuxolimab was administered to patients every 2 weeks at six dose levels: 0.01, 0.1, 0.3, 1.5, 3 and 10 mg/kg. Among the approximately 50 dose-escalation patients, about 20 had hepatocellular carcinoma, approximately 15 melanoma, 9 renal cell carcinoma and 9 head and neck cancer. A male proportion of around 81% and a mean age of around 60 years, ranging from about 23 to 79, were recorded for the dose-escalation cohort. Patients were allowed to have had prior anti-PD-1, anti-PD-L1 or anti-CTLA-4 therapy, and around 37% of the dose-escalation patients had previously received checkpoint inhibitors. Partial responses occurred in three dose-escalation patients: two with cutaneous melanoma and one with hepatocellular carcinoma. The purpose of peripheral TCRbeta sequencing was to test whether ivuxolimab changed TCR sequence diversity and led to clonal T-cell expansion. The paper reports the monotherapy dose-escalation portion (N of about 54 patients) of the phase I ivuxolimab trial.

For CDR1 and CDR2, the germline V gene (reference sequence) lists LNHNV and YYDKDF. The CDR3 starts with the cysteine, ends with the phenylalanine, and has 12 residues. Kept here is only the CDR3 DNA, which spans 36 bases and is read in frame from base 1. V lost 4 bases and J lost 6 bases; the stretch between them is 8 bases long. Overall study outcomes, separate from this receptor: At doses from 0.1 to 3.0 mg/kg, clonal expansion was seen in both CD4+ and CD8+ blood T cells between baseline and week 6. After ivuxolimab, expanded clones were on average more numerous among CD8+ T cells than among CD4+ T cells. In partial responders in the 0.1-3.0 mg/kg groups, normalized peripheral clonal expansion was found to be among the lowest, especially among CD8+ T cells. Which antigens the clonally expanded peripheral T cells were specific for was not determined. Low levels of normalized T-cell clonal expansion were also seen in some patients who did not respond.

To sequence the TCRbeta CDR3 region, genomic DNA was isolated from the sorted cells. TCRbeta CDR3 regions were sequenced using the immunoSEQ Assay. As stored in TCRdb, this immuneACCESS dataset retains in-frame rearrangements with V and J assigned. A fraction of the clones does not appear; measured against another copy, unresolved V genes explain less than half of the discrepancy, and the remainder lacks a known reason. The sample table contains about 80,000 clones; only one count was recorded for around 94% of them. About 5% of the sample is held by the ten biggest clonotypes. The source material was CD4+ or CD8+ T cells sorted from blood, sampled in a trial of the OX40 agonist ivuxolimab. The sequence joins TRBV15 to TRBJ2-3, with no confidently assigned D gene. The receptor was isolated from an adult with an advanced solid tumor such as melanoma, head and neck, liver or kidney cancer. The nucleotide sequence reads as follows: TGTGCCACCAGCAATTTATCCGATACGCAGTATTTT. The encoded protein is CATSNLSDTQYF.